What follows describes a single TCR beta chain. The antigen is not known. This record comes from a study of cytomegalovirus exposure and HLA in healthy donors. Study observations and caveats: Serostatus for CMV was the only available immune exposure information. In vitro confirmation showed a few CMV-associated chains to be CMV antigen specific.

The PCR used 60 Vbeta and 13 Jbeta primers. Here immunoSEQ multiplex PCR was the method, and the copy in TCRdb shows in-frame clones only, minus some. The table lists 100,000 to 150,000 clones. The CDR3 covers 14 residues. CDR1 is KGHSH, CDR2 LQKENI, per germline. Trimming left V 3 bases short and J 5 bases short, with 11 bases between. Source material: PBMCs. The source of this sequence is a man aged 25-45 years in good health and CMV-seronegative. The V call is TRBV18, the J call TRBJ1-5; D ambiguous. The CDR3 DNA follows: TGTGCCAGCTCACCCAATAGTCCTGATCAGCCCCAGCATTTT. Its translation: CASSPNSPDQPQHF.